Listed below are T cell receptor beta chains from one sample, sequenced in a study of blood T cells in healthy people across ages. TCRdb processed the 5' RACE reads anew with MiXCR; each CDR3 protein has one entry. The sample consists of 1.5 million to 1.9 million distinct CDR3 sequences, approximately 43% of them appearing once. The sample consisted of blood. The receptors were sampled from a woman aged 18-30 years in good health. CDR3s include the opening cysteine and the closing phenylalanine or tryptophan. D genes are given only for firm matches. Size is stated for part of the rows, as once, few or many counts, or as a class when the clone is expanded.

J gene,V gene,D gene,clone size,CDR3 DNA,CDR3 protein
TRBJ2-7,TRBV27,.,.,TGTGCCAGCAGTTTATCTTGGCCCTACAATGAGCAGTACTTC,CASSLSWPYNEQYF
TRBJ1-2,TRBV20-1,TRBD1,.,TGCAGTGCTAGGATTACAGGGGAGGATGGCTACACCTTC,CSARITGEDGYTF
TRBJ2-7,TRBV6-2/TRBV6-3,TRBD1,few,TGTGCCAGCACCTTTCACCCGACAGGGTTCTACGAGCAGTACTTC,CASTFHPTGFYEQYF
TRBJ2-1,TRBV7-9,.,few,TGTGCCAGCAGCCATCCCGGCGGACTCTGGGCTAACAATGAGCAGTTCTTC,CASSHPGGLWANNEQFF
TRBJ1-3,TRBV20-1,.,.,TGCAGTGCAGTTGGGGAGTTTGGAAACACCATATATTTT,CSAVGEFGNTIYF
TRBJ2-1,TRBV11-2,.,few,TGTGCCAGCAGCTTAGACGCCCCGGGCGGGGAGTTCTCCTACAATGAGCAGTTCTTC,CASSLDAPGGEFSYNEQFF
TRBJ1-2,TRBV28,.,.,TGTGCCATCGGAACGGTGGGGAACTATGGCTACACCTTC,CAIGTVGNYGYTF
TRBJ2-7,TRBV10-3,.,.,TGTGCCATCAGCGAGAGTGGGCGGAGGGGTTCCTACGAGCAGTACTTC,CAISESGRRGSYEQYF
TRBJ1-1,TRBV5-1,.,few,TGCGCCAGCAGCGCGGACATGGGGATCACTGAAGCTTTCTTT,CASSADMGITEAFF
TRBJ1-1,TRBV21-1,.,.,TGTGCCGGCAACCAACCGGAACAGGCCTCTTTCTTT,CAGNQPEQASFF
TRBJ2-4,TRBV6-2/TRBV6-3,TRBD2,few,TGTGCCAGCAGTTCCTGGCGGGAGGGCGGGAGCATTCAGTACTTC,CASSSWREGGSIQYF
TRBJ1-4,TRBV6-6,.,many,TGTGCCAGCAGCCTGGAGGGGAAACTGTTTTTT,CASSLEGKLFF
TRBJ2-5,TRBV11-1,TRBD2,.,TGTGCCAGCAGCTTAGAACTAGCGAATACCAATGAGCAGTACTTC,CASSLELANTNEQYF
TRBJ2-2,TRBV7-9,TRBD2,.,TGTGCCAGCGGCGGGACTAGCTACCTTCAGAACACCGAGGAGCTGTTTTTT,CASGGTSYLQNTEELFF
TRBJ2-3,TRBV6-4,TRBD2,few,TGTGCCAGCAGTGAGGCGGGGGGGCACGATACGCAGTATTTT,CASSEAGGHDTQYF
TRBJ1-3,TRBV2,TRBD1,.,TGTGCCAGCAGTGGGGACAGGGCGGATGGAAACACCATATATTTT,CASSGDRADGNTIYF
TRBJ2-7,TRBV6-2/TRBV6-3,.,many,TGTGCCAGCAGTTACTCCCGTTTAGCGGACTACGAGCAGTACTTC,CASSYSRLADYEQYF
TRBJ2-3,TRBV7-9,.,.,TGTGCCAGCAGGGACGAGGCGGCAGATACGCAGTATTTT,CASRDEAADTQYF
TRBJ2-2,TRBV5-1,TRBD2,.,TGCGCCAGCAGCCTACTAGCGGTGGCGAACACCGGGGAGCTGTTTTTT,CASSLLAVANTGELFF
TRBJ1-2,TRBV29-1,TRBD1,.,TGCAGAGTAGGACAGGGGTTCTATGGCTACACCTTC,CRVGQGFYGYTF
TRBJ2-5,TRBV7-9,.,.,TGTGCCAGCAGCTCATGGCGCGCTCGGGAGCAGTACTTC,CASSSWRAREQYF
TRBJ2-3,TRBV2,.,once,TGTGCCAGCATATCGGGCGGAAGCACAGATACGCAGTATTTT,CASISGGSTDTQYF
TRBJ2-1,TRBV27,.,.,TGTGCCAGCAGTCGGCCGTGGGGGGAGTCGAATGAGCAGTTCTTC,CASSRPWGESNEQFF
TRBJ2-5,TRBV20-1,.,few,TGCAGTGTTCCTGGGGTCCAAGAGACCCAGTACTTC,CSVPGVQETQYF
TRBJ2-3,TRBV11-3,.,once,TGTGCCAGCAGCCTCCGGGACACCGGCACAGATACGCAGTATTTT,CASSLRDTGTDTQYF
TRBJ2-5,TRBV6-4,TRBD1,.,TGTGTCAGCAGTGAAGGGACAGGGGGCAATGAGCAGTACTTC,CVSSEGTGGNEQYF
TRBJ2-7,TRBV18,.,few,TGTGCCAGCTCATCGACGACGGGGACCACCTACGAGCAGTACTTC,CASSSTTGTTYEQYF
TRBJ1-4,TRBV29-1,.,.,TGCAGCGTTGAATCTTCGGAGAAACTCCGTGGGACTAATGAAAAACTGTTTTTT,CSVESSEKLRGTNEKLFF
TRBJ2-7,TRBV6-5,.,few,TGTGCCAGCAGTTACGCCTTGCTCTCCGAGCAGTACTTC,CASSYALLSEQYF
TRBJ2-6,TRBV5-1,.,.,TGCGCCAGCAGCCAGGGACCGATCTCTGGGGCCAACGTCCTGACTTTC,CASSQGPISGANVLTF
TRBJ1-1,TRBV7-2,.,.,TGTGCCAGCAGGCAACAGGTGAACACTGAAGCTTTCTTT,CASRQQVNTEAFF
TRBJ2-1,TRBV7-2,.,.,TGTGCCGGCAGCTTAGTGGGGGATACCTACAATGAGCAGTTCTTC,CAGSLVGDTYNEQFF
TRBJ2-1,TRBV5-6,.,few,TGTGCCAGCAGCCTGTGGGCGAGCTCCTACAATGAGCAGTTCTTC,CASSLWASSYNEQFF
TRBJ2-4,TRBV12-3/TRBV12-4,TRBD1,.,TGTGCCAGCAGCCGTTCTCGACAGGGCCGGGAGTACTTC,CASSRSRQGREYF
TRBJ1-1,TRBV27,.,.,TGTGCCAGCAGTTTAAGCCCCGGATCGGGAACTGAAGCTTTCTTT,CASSLSPGSGTEAFF
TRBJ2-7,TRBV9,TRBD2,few,TGTGCCAGCAGCGTAGCTAGCGGGGCAATTGGGGCCCAGTACTTC,CASSVASGAIGAQYF
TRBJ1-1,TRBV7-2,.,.,TGTGCCAGCAGCTTTGGAACCCAAAGAGCTTTCTTT,CASSFGTQRAFF
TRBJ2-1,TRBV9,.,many,TGTGCCAGCAGCGTAGTTGGGGGCACCTACAATGAGCAGTTCTTC,CASSVVGGTYNEQFF
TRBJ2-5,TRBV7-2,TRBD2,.,TGTGCCAGCAGCATTAGCGGGAGTAGGTACAATGAGCAGTACTTC,CASSISGSRYNEQYF
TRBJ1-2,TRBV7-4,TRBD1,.,TGTGCCAGCAGCAGGCCGGGACAGGGAACGCATGGCTACACCTTC,CASSRPGQGTHGYTF
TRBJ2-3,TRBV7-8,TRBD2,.,TGTGCCAGCAGCTTGCGGGGGGCCCTCGATACGCAGTATTTT,CASSLRGALDTQYF
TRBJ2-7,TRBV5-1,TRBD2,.,TGCGCCAGCAGCTTGGTGGGAAGCGGGACCCCTTCCTACGAGCAGTACTTC,CASSLVGSGTPSYEQYF
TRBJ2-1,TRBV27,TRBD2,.,TGTGCCAGCAGTTTGGGCACTAGCGGGGGCATTGAGCAGTTCTTC,CASSLGTSGGIEQFF
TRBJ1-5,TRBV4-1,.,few,TGCGCCAGCAGCCAAGATCAGGCGCCTCCGGGGGGTCAGCCCCAGCATTTT,CASSQDQAPPGGQPQHF
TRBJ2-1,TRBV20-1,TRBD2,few,TGCAGTGCTAGAGATGTAGCGGGGGGGCTCAATGAGCAGTTCTTC,CSARDVAGGLNEQFF
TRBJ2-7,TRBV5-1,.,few,TGCGCCAGCAGCAACAGGGTTACCTACGAGCAGTACTTC,CASSNRVTYEQYF
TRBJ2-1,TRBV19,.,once,TGTGCCAGTAGTATGTCCCCCTACAATGAGCAGTTCTTC,CASSMSPYNEQFF
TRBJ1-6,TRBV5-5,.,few,TGTGCCAGCAGCTTGGTTGGCAGCAATTCACCCCTCCACTTT,CASSLVGSNSPLHF
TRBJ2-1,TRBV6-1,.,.,TGTGCCAGCAGTGATGGTGCAGCTGACAATGAGCAGTTCTTC,CASSDGAADNEQFF
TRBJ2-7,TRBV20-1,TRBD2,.,TGCAGTGCTCAAACTAGCGGGACCTCCTACGGGCAGTACTTC,CSAQTSGTSYGQYF
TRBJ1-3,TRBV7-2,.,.,TGTGCCAGCAGCTTAGGGTCGACAGGAGCCTCTGGAAACACCATATATTTT,CASSLGSTGASGNTIYF
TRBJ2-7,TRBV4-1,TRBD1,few,TGCGCCAGCAGCCTTCTGTGGGGGACAGAGCCCTACGAGCAGTACTTC,CASSLLWGTEPYEQYF
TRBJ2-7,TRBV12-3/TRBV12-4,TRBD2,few,TGTGCCAGCAGTTTGGTTGGCAGGGAGGGCGAGCAGTACTTC,CASSLVGREGEQYF